This entry is about one T cell receptor beta chain. Its antigen is unknown. In TCRdb, the 5' RACE reads were re-called with MiXCR into one record per CDR3 protein. The profile shows 400,000 to 550,000 distinct CDR3 sequences, under 25% of them singletons. These data belong to a study of identical twins. Broader study findings: For cord blood, abundant beta clonotypes had fewer insertions, unlike memory repertoires, which showed none. Excess twin sharing in beta out-of-frame sequences was weaker.

The CDR3 runs 13 residues. Per germline, CDR1 MNHEY and CDR2 SVGAGI. V dropped 2 bases and J dropped 7 bases, with 11 bases sitting between them. The sample was also reused in another study, on T cells expressing NK-cell markers. Per that study: In a group of about 6 donors, dominant NKG2C+ clonotypes represented roughly 1.0-7.5% of CD8+ T cells. The CD3+CD56-NKG2C+ fraction of a handful of donors was likewise dominated by these clonotypes.

Sequenced material: CD4+ T cells sorted from blood. The sequence was obtained from a woman in her late teens or twenties in good health. The V call is TRBV6-5, the J call TRBJ1-1; D unresolved. CDR3 DNA: TGTGCCAGCAGTTACACGGGTTCAAGTGAAGCTTTCTTT. Its protein product is CASSYTGSSEAFF.